One T cell receptor beta chain is described in this entry. Libraries were prepared by immunoSEQ multiplex PCR; TCRdb keeps only in-frame clonotypes and omits some of them. The data show about 20,000 clones, around nine tenths seen once. The sample is drawn from a study of chemoradiotherapy in HPV16-positive cancers. The CDR3 consists of 15 residues. The sequence came from a human donor with HPV-associated anogenital cancer. The J gene is TRBJ2-7, the V gene TRBV21-1. TRBV21-1 is tagged as a pseudogene. The material was blood, obtained from a patient who underwent chemoradiotherapy. The CDR3, as DNA: TGTGCCAGCTCCGTGGGTACAATGTCCCCCTACGAGCAGTACTTC. This encodes CASSVGTMSPYEQYF.